The clone carrying this TCR beta chain was observed many times. The record originates from a study of early T cells in non-severe SARS-CoV-2 infection. TCRdb recomputed calls from the 5' RACE reads with MiXCR, one row per CDR3 protein. This sample has about 50,000 distinct CDR3 sequences, with approximately 8.5% found just once. CDR3 size: 12 residues. CDR1 SEHNR and CDR2 FQNEAQ come from the germline V gene (reference sequence). Between the trimmed V and J ends, which lost 5 bases and 13 bases, there was a span of 16 bases. The chain links TRBV7-9 to TRBJ2-3, with D unresolved. Sequencing was done on a sample of whole blood. This receptor was obtained from an adult who was a healthcare worker with PCR-confirmed SARS-CoV-2 infection or an uninfected control (not recorded which). The chain's CDR3 is CASSINQANKYF. The CDR3 nucleotides read TGTGCCAGCAGCATTAACCAGGCCAACAAGTATTTT.